This entry lists 17 T cell receptor beta chains sequenced from one sample in a study of blood T cell repertoires in COVID-19. Generated by immunoSEQ multiplex PCR, the TCRdb table keeps only in-frame clones and is missing some. The data contain nearly 95,000 clones, approximately 89% of them singletons. The sample taken for sequencing was peripheral blood. All receptors derive from a human donor with acute or convalescent COVID-19. The donor label of this sample is uncertain.

The V call is TRBV28, the J call TRBJ1-5; 8 bases are a match to TRBD1. Per germline, CDR1 MDHEN and CDR2 SYDVKM. The CDR3 covers 12 residues. Germline trimming cut 11 bases from V and 0 bases from J; bases unmatched to any gene: 0. The CDR3 is CAGQGSNQPQHF. The CDR3 DNA sequence: TGTGCCGGACAGGGTAGCAATCAGCCCCAGCATTTT.

The genes are TRBV3-1 (or the pseudogene TRBV3-2) and TRBJ2-3, with TRBD2 matching 10 bases. J lost 4 bases, V lost 4 bases, and 8 bases had no gene match. Germline V gene sequence: CDR1 LGHDT, CDR2 YNNKEL (reference sequence). The CDR3 totals 16 residues. The CDR3 is CASSPQERGGPDTQYF. In DNA form, the CDR3 reads TGTGCCAGCAGCCCCCAAGAGCGGGGGGGCCCAGATACGCAGTATTTT.

This clone appeared a few times. CDR3 DNA: TGTGCCAGCAGAACTGTACTGGGGCTCAGTGGTGGCTACACCTTC. Translating gives CASRTVLGLSGGYTF. The V call is TRBV6-5, the J call TRBJ1-2; a weak D match, TRBD1 (5 bases). V was clipped by 6 bases and J by 7 bases, with 21 bases between them. The CDR3 runs to 15 residues. CDR1 is MNHEY, CDR2 SVGAGI, per germline.

The chain links TRBV6-5 to TRBJ2-1; TRBD2 matches at 8 bases. Germline CDR1 and CDR2: MNHEY and SVGAGI. The junction had 7 bases not matched to a gene; V was cut back by 5 bases and J by 7 bases. CDR3 size: 14 residues. The CDR3 DNA sequence: TGTGCCAGCAGTACCCGGCGGGGGGCTAATGAGCAGTTCTTC. Translated, it gives CASSTRRGANEQFF.

This chain joins TRBV6-6 and TRBJ1-2; D unresolved. The CDR3 loop spans 13 amino acids. CDR1 is MNHNY and CDR2 is SVGAGI in the germline V gene (reference sequence). V lost 7 bases to trimming and J lost 4 bases, with 13 bases between them. In DNA form, the CDR3 reads TGTGCCAGCACCTTGATCAGTGGCTATGGCTACACCTTC. It yields the protein CASTLISGYGYTF.

The chain has TRBV11-2 and TRBJ2-5; D unresolved. Trimming took 1 base from V and 1 from J, leaving 10 bases between them. The CDR3 extends over 15 amino acids. Germline CDR1 reads SGHAT; CDR2 reads FQNNGV. CDR3 sequence (DNA): TGTGCCAGCAGCTTAGGTATCGCCGGCCAAGAGACCCAGTACTTC. It is translated as CASSLGIAGQETQYF.

This chain joins TRBV5-6 and TRBJ2-1, with 7 positions matching TRBD1. The germline CDR1 and CDR2 sequences are SGHDT and YYEEEE. The CDR3 consists of 15 residues. Trimming took 1 base from V and 4 from J; bases not matched to a gene: 5. CDR3 region: CASSLWQGVYNEQFF. CDR3 coding DNA: TGTGCCAGCAGCTTGTGGCAGGGGGTATACAATGAGCAGTTCTTC.

V and J are TRBV5-4 and TRBJ2-2; possible D gene TRBD1, 6 bases. The CDR3 covers 15 residues. Between the trimmed V and J ends, which lost 0 bases and 1 base, there was a span of 7 bases. CDR1 SGHNT and CDR2 YYREEE come from the germline V gene (reference sequence). The chain's CDR3 is CASSLARGNTGELFF. The CDR3 bases are TGTGCCAGCAGCTTGGCCAGGGGGAACACCGGGGAGCTGTTTTTT.

This sequence joins TRBV6-4 and TRBJ1-6, with 7 bases that match TRBD1. Germline values: CDR1 MRHNA, CDR2 SNTAGT. The CDR3 is 14 amino acids. The ends lost 2 bases at V and 10 bases at J; junction bases unmatched: 5. The CDR3, as DNA: TGTGCCAGCAGTGACGGGAACAGGGGATCACCCCTCCACTTT. Amino acid sequence: CASSDGNRGSPLHF.

The J gene is TRBJ1-5, the V gene TRBV2; D might be TRBD1 (5 bases). Trimming pared 6 bases from V and 0 bases from J, leaving 12 bases between. Germline V gene sequence: CDR1 SNHLY, CDR2 FYNNEI. The CDR3 sequence is 15 residues long. This chain's CDR3 is CASSAHRSSNQPQHF. CDR3 coding DNA: TGTGCCAGCAGCGCCCACAGGAGTAGCAATCAGCCCCAGCATTTT.

About this clone: Other DNA sequences in this specimen translate into the identical CDR3. V is TRBV6-2 or TRBV6-3 and J is TRBJ2-2; TRBD2 matches at 11 bases. Germline V gene data show CDR1 as MNHEY and CDR2 as SVGEGT. This CDR3 is built from 15 residues. Trimming at V came to 5 bases and at J to 8 bases, leaving 7 bases not matched to a gene. DNA of the CDR3: TGTGCCAGCAGTCCCCATAGCGGGGGGGCGGGGGAGCTGTTTTTT. It yields the protein CASSPHSGGAGELFF.

This clone is a singleton in its sample. The rearrangement uses TRBV5-1 and TRBJ2-3; maybe TRBD2 (5 bases). CDR3 size: 15 residues. V lost 4 bases, J lost 2 bases, and 14 bases lay in between. Germline CDR1 is SGHRS and CDR2 is YFSETQ. The CDR3 DNA reads as TGCGCCAGCAGCGCCGTCGGAGCGGCCACAGATACGCAGTATTTT. Encoded protein: CASSAVGAATDTQYF.

The chain is built from TRBV4-1 and TRBJ2-3; D gene uncertain. CDR3 length equals 13 residues. Germline CDR1 is MGHRA and CDR2 is YSYEKL. Trimming removed 1 base from V and 4 bases from J, with 6 bases in between. CDR3: CASSQASSDTQYF. As DNA, the CDR3 is TGCGCCAGCAGCCAAGCCTCGTCAGATACGCAGTATTTT.

The V call is TRBV28, the J call TRBJ2-3; 14 nucleotides agree with TRBD2. V shed 2 bases and J 2 bases; nucleotides not matched to a gene: 12. The CDR3 runs 20 residues. Germline values: CDR1 MDHEN, CDR2 SYDVKM. DNA of the CDR3: TGTGCCAGCAGTTTACCGACTAGCGGGGGGGCCAATACACACACAGATACGCAGTATTTT. This encodes CASSLPTSGGANTHTDTQYF. Drawing the rest from reference TRBV28 and TRBJ2-3, the complete variable domain is DVKVTQSSRYLVKRTGEKVFLECVQDMDHENMFWYRQDPGLGLRLIYFSYDVKMKEKGDIPEGYSVSREKKERFSLILESASTNQTSMYLCASSLPTSGGANTHTDTQYFGPGTRLTVL.

The chain links TRBV9 to TRBJ2-7; D is perhaps TRBD1 (5 bases). V dropped 2 bases and J dropped 0 bases, with 12 bases sitting between them. CDR1 and CDR2 from the germline V gene are SGDLS and YYNGEE. The CDR3 is made up of 15 amino acids. The CDR3 is CASSVGFDSSYEQYF. The CDR3 DNA follows: TGTGCCAGCAGCGTGGGTTTTGACAGCTCCTACGAGCAGTACTTC. Full variable domain (outside the CDR3, taken from reference TRBV9 and TRBJ2-7): DSGVTQTPKHLITATGQRVTLRCSPRSGDLSVYWYQQSLDQGLQFLIQYYNGEERAKGNILERFSAQQFPDLHSELNLSSLELGDSALYFCASSVGFDSSYEQYFGPGTRLTVT.

The CDR3 here is CASSVTGGDYEQYF. CDR3 nucleotides: TGTGCCAGCAGCGTCACAGGGGGCGACTACGAGCAGTACTTC. The chain links TRBV7-2 to TRBJ2-7, with 9 bases fitting TRBD1. V shed 5 bases, J shed 3 bases, and the junction held 5 bases outside the gene matches. This CDR3 contains 14 residues. CDR1 SGHTA and CDR2 FQGNSA come from the germline V gene.

In its sample, this clone was seen once. This chain connects TRBV2 to TRBJ2-7; D might be TRBD2 (6 bases). V dropped 0 bases and J dropped 13 bases, with 19 bases sitting between them. Germline values: CDR1 SNHLY, CDR2 FYNNEI. The CDR3 is 14 amino acids. The CDR3 DNA sequence: TGTGCCAGCAGTGAAGCGCTTCGCGGGGTTGGGTCCTACTTC. Translating gives CASSEALRGVGSYF.